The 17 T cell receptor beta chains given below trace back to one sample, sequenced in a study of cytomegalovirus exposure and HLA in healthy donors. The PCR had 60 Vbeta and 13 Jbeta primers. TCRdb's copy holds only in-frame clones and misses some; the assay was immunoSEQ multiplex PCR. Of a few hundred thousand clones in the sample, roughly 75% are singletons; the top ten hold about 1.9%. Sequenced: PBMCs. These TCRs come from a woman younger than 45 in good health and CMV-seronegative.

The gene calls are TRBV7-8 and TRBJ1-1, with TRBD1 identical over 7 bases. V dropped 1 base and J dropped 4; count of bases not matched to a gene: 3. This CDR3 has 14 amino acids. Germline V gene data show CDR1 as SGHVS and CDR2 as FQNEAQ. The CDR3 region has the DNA TGTGCCAGCAGCTTAGAGCAGGGGGGCACTGAAGCTTTCTTT. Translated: CASSLEQGGTEAFF.

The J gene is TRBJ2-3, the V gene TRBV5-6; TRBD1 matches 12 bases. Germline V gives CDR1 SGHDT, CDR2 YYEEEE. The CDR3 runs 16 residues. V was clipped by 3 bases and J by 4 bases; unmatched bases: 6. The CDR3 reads CASSSGDRGRADTQYF. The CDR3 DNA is TGTGCCAGCAGCTCGGGGGACAGGGGGCGGGCAGATACGCAGTATTTT.

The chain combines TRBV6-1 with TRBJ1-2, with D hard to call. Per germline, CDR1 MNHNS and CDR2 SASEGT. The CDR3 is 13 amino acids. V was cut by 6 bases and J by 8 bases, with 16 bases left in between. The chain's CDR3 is CASRTGVGRGYTF. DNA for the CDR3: TGTGCCAGCAGGACGGGAGTGGGTCGGGGCTACACCTTC.

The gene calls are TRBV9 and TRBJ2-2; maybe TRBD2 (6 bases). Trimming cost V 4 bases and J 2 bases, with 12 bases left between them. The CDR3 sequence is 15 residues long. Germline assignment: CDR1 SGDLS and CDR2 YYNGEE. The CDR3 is CASSLSGANTGELFF. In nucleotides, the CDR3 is TGTGCCAGCAGCCTTAGCGGAGCTAACACCGGGGAGCTGTTTTTT.

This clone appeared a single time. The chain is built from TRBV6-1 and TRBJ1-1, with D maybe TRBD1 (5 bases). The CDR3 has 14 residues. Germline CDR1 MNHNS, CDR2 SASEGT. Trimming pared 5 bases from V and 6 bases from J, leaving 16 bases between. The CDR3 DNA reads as TGTGCCAGCAGTTTGGTTCAGGGAGGCTCTGAAGCTTTCTTT. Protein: CASSLVQGGSEAFF.

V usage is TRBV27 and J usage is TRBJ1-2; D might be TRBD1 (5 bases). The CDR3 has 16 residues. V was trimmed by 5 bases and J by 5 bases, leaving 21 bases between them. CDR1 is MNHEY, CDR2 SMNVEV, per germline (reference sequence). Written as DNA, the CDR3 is TGTGCCAGCAGTCCCCAGGGTCACAGTTCTTGGTATGGCTACACCTTC. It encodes CASSPQGHSSWYGYTF.

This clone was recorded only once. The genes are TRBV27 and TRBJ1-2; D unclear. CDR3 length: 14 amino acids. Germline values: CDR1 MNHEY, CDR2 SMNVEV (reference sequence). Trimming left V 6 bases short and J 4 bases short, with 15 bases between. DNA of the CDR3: TGTGCCAGCAGGAGTCAAGAAAGAATCTATGGCTACACCTTC. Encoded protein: CASRSQERIYGYTF.

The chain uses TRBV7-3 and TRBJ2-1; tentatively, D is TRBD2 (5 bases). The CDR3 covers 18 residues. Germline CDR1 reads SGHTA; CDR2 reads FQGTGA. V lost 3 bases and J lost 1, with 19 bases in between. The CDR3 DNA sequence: TGTGCCAGCAGCTTGGGAGCTGGGGTCGGAAGGTCCTACAATGAGCAGTTCTTC. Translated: CASSLGAGVGRSYNEQFF. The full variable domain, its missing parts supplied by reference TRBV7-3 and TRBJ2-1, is GAGVSQTPSNKVTEKGKYVELRCDPISGHTALYWYRQSLGQGPEFLIYFQGTGAADDSGLPNDRFFAVRPEGSVSTLKIQRTERGDSAVYLCASSLGAGVGRSYNEQFFGPGTRLTVL.

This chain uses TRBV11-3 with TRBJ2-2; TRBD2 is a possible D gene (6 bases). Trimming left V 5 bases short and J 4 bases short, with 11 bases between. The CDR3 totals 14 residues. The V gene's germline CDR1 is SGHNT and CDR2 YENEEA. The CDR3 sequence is CASSKGLTTGELFF. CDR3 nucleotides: TGTGCCAGCAGCAAGGGACTTACCACCGGGGAGCTGTTTTTT.

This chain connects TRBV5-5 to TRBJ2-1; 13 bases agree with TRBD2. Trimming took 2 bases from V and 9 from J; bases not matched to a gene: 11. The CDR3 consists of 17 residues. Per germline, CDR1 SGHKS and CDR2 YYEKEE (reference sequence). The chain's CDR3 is CASSFGLAGEPGVEQFF. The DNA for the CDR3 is TGTGCCAGCAGCTTCGGACTAGCGGGAGAACCGGGGGTTGAGCAGTTCTTC.

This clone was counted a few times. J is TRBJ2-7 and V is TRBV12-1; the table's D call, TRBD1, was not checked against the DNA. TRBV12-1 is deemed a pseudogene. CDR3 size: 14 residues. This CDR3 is CASSILQGDYEQYF. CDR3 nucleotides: TGTGCCAGCAGTATTTTACAGGGGGACTACGAGCAGTACTTC.

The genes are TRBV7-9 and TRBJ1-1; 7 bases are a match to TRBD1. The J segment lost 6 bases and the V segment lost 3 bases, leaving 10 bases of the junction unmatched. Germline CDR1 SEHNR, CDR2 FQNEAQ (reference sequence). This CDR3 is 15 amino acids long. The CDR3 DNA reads TGTGCCAGCAGCTTGTTTGGGCAGGGGGTTTCTGAAGCTTTCTTT. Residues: CASSLFGQGVSEAFF.

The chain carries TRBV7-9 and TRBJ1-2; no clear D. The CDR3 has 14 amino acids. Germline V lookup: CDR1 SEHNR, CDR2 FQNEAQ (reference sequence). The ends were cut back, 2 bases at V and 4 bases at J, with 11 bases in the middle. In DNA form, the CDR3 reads TGTGCCAGCAGCTTAATCGGCAGCGCCTATGGCTACACCTTC. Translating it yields CASSLIGSAYGYTF.

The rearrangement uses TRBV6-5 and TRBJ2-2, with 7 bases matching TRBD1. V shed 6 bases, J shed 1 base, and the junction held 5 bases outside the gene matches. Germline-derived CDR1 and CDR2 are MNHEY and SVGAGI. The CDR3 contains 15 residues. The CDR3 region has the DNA TGTGCCAGCAGGACGGGACAGCTGAACACCGGGGAGCTGTTTTTT. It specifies CASRTGQLNTGELFF.

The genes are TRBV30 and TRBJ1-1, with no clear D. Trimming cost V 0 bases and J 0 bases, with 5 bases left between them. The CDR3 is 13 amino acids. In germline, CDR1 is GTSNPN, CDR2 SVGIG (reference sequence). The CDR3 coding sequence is TGTGCCTGGAGTGTTCAGATGAACACTGAAGCTTTCTTT. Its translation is CAWSVQMNTEAFF.

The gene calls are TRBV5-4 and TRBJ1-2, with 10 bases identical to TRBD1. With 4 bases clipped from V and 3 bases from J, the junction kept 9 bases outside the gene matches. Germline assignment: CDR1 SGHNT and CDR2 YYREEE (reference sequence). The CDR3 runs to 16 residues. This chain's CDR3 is CASSRPGQGKDYGYTF. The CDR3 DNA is TGTGCCAGCAGCCGACCGGGACAGGGGAAAGACTATGGCTACACCTTC.

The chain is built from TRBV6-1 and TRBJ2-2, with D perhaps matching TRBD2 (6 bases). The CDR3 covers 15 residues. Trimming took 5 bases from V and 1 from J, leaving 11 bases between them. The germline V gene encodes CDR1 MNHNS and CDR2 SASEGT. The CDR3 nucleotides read TGTGCCAGCAGTAAACTGGGGGGGAACACCGGGGAGCTGTTTTTT. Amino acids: CASSKLGGNTGELFF.